Listed below are T cell receptor beta chains from one sample, sequenced in a study of chemoradiotherapy in HPV16-positive cancers. Using immunoSEQ multiplex PCR, the repertoire was profiled, and TCRdb retains in-frame clones only, with some absent. The table includes roughly 5,800 clones, around 73% detected once. The sample was taken from a patient who underwent chemoradiotherapy. These receptors came from a human donor with HPV-associated anogenital cancer. Each CDR3 is given with its conserved first and last residue. A D gene is named only where the DNA matches it firmly. The listing skips clone size in some rows; elsewhere it reads once, few, many or a size class.

j_gene	d_gene	v_gene	abundance	CDR3aa	CDR3nt
TRBJ1-3	.	TRBV5-4	.	CASSLSAGDSGNTIYF	TGTGCCAGCAGCTTGAGCGCAGGTGACTCTGGAAACACCATATATTTT
TRBJ2-1	.	TRBV30	.	CAWSVAGGEQFF	TGTGCCTGGAGTGTAGCCGGCGGTGAGCAGTTCTTC
TRBJ2-1	TRBD2	TRBV9	once	CASSVVASGGLGLFF	TGTGCCAGCAGCGTAGTGGCTAGCGGGGGGCTTGGGCTGTTCTTC
TRBJ2-4	.	TRBV4-1	.	CASSQGEAGSIQYF	TGCGCCAGCAGCCAAGGCGAGGCAGGGAGCATTCAGTACTTC
TRBJ1-1	.	TRBV7-2	.	CASSSGQAHTEAFF	TGTGCCAGCAGCTCCGGTCAGGCCCACACTGAAGCTTTCTTT
TRBJ1-1	TRBD1	TRBV28	.	CASSSTGEGNTEAFF	TGTGCCAGCAGTTCAACAGGGGAGGGGAACACTGAAGCTTTCTTT
TRBJ1-2	.	TRBV6-5	.	CASSYLTGPNYGYTF	TGTGCCAGCAGTTACTTGACGGGACCAAACTATGGCTACACCTTC
TRBJ2-7	TRBD1	TRBV6-1	.	CASSGRGISYEQYF	TGTGCCAGCAGTGGCAGGGGGATCAGCTACGAGCAGTACTTC
TRBJ1-2	.	TRBV4-1	few	CASSQTPGRLYGYTF	TGCGCCAGCAGCCAAACACCGGGACGCCTCTATGGCTACACCTTC
TRBJ2-2	.	TRBV7-3	.	CASSEDNTGELFF	TGTGCCAGCAGCGAGGATAACACCGGGGAGCTGTTTTTT
TRBJ2-2	.	TRBV2	.	CASSSGLGTGELFF	TGTGCCAGCAGCTCAGGGTTGGGGACCGGGGAGCTGTTTTTT
TRBJ1-2	TRBD1	TRBV28	.	CASSLSKDRGRGLYGYTF	TGTGCCAGCAGTTTATCGAAGGACAGGGGGCGGGGGCTATATGGCTACACCTTC
TRBJ1-2	.	TRBV2	.	CASTEVRDYGYTF	TGTGCCAGCACAGAAGTCAGAGACTATGGCTACACCTTC
TRBJ2-5	.	TRBV7-7	few	CASSSGTQGTQYF	TGTGCTAGCAGCTCAGGGACACAGGGGACCCAGTACTTC
TRBJ1-5	TRBD1	TRBV6-1	.	CASSEQGGSNQPQHF	TGTGCCAGCAGCGAACAGGGGGGTAGCAATCAGCCCCAGCATTTT
TRBJ1-2	TRBD1	TRBV5-1	.	CASSSRTGVNYGYTF	TGCGCCAGCAGCTCTCGGACAGGGGTTAACTATGGCTACACCTTC
TRBJ2-2	.	TRBV7-8	.	CASSSHRDPGTGELFF	TGTGCCAGCAGCTCCCACCGGGACCCCGGCACCGGGGAGCTGTTTTTT
TRBJ1-6	.	TRBV9	.	CASSPSHNSPLHF	TGTGCCAGCAGCCCCTCTCATAATTCACCCCTCCACTTT
TRBJ1-2	.	TRBV5-1	.	CASSLHGEYGYTF	TGCGCCAGCAGCTTGCATGGAGAGTATGGCTACACCTTC
TRBJ2-7	TRBD1	TRBV9	.	CASSVAGQGTYEQYF	TGTGCCAGCAGCGTAGCTGGACAGGGAACCTACGAGCAGTACTTC
TRBJ2-2	.	TRBV21-1	.	CASSLGRGHTGELFF	TGTGCCAGCAGCCTGGGGAGGGGGCACACCGGGGAGCTGTTTTTT
TRBJ1-5	TRBD1	TRBV7-2	once	CASSFDRGQPQHF	TGTGCCAGCAGCTTCGACAGGGGCCAGCCCCAGCATTTT
TRBJ1-2	.	TRBV6-5	.	CASSYSNTGYYGYTF	TGTGCCAGCAGTTACTCGAATACGGGTTACTATGGCTACACCTTC
TRBJ2-5	.	TRBV7-2	.	CASSLDGYQETQYF	TGTGCCAGCAGCTTAGACGGATACCAAGAGACCCAGTACTTC
TRBJ2-6	TRBD1	TRBV7-9	.	CASSSAGTGNPGANVLTF	TGTGCCAGCAGCTCGGCCGGGACAGGGAACCCTGGGGCCAACGTCCTGACTTTC
TRBJ2-6	.	TRBV5-1	.	CASSLVVSGANVLTF	TGCGCCAGCAGCTTGGTGGTCTCTGGGGCCAACGTCCTGACTTTC
TRBJ1-5	.	TRBV28	few	CASTTGRGINQPQHF	TGTGCCAGCACCACAGGGAGGGGTATCAATCAGCCCCAGCATTTT
TRBJ1-5	.	TRBV28	.	CASSLGRNQPQHF	TGTGCCAGCAGTTTAGGTAGAAATCAGCCCCAGCATTTT
TRBJ1-6	.	TRBV2	few	CASNFGQESPLHF	TGTGCCAGCAATTTCGGCCAAGAATCACCCCTCCACTTT
TRBJ2-3	.	TRBV6-1	.	CASSEPAGTLSPTQYF	TGTGCCAGCAGTGAACCGGCAGGAACCTTATCCCCTACGCAGTATTTT
TRBJ1-1	TRBD1	TRBV7-9	few	CASSPPGQGKNTEAFF	TGTGCCAGCAGCCCGCCGGGACAGGGGAAGAACACTGAAGCTTTCTTT
TRBJ2-1	.	TRBV4-3	.	CASSPLRDWGANEQFF	TGCGCCAGCAGCCCCCTCAGGGACTGGGGTGCCAATGAGCAGTTCTTC
TRBJ1-1	.	TRBV7-9	.	CASSLQGPNTEAFF	TGTGCCAGCAGCTTACAGGGCCCGAACACTGAAGCTTTCTTT
TRBJ2-1	.	TRBV4-3	.	CASSSDGGRYNEQFF	TGCGCCAGCAGCTCTGACGGGGGGCGCTACAATGAGCAGTTCTTC
TRBJ1-5	.	TRBV19	.	CASSIGGLVSNQPQHF	TGTGCCAGTAGTATTGGGGGGCTAGTGAGCAATCAGCCCCAGCATTTT
TRBJ1-1	TRBD1	TRBV5-1	.	CASSGTGGTEAFF	TGCGCCAGCAGCGGGACAGGTGGCACTGAAGCTTTCTTT
TRBJ1-1	.	TRBV20-1	.	CSARQATEAFF	TGCAGTGCTAGACAGGCCACTGAAGCTTTCTTT
TRBJ2-7	.	TRBV6-1	.	CASSPWTDYEQYF	TGTGCCAGCAGTCCTTGGACAGATTACGAGCAGTACTTC
TRBJ2-2	.	TRBV19	few	CASSTREGADTGELFF	TGTGCCAGTAGTACTCGGGAGGGGGCGGACACCGGGGAGCTGTTTTTT
TRBJ2-2	.	TRBV19	.	CASRLRGTNTGELFF	TGTGCCAGTAGGCTTCGCGGGACGAACACCGGGGAGCTGTTTTTT
TRBJ1-1	TRBD1	TRBV7-2	.	CASSRTGVEAFF	TGTGCCAGCAGTCGGACAGGGGTTGAAGCTTTCTTT
TRBJ1-3	.	TRBV29-1	.	CSVGDRTRGNTIYF	TGCAGCGTTGGGGACCGGACTCGGGGAAACACCATATATTTT
TRBJ1-1	.	TRBV6-1	.	CASSEGTEAFF	TGTGCCAGCAGTGAGGGGACTGAAGCTTTCTTT
TRBJ1-1	.	TRBV23-1	.	CASSQRPVQGKTEAFF	TGCGCCAGCAGTCAACGCCCGGTGCAGGGGAAAACTGAAGCTTTCTTT
TRBJ2-7	TRBD2	TRBV7-9	.	CASSVLAGWDEQYF	TGTGCCAGCAGCGTACTAGCGGGCTGGGACGAGCAGTACTTC
TRBJ1-1	.	TRBV10-3	once	CAISDIFEENTEAFF	TGTGCCATCAGCGACATATTTGAGGAGAACACTGAAGCTTTCTTT
TRBJ2-1	.	TRBV7-3	few	CASSLGTYNEQFF	TGTGCCAGCAGCTTGGGGACTTACAATGAGCAGTTCTTC
TRBJ1-5	.	TRBV2	.	CASSLDRHSGQPQHF	TGTGCCAGCAGCCTCGACAGGCATTCTGGCCAGCCCCAGCATTTT
TRBJ2-7	.	TRBV7-2	.	CASSLSTGANFYEQYF	TGTGCCAGCAGCTTAAGTACGGGAGCCAACTTCTACGAGCAGTACTTC
TRBJ2-1	TRBD1	TRBV11-2	.	CASSLDSQGDSYNEQFF	TGTGCCAGCAGCTTAGACTCACAGGGGGATTCCTACAATGAGCAGTTCTTC
TRBJ2-5	.	TRBV6-4	.	CASSKPPIGQETQYF	TGTGCCAGCTCAAAGCCCCCGATAGGGCAAGAGACCCAGTACTTC
TRBJ2-2	.	TRBV7-6	.	CASSSQRTGELFF	TGTGCCAGCAGTTCTCAGAGAACCGGGGAGCTGTTTTTT
TRBJ1-2	.	TRBV27	few	CASSLQQGMSYGYTF	TGTGCCAGCAGTTTGCAGCAGGGGATGTCTTATGGCTACACCTTC
TRBJ2-1	TRBD2	TRBV4-2	.	CASSPQGTSGVSNEQFF	TGTGCCAGCAGCCCACAGGGTACTAGCGGGGTTTCCAATGAGCAGTTCTTC
TRBJ2-6	.	TRBV5-4	few	CASSSNRGTGANVLTF	TGTGCCAGCAGCTCGAATCGGGGAACTGGGGCCAACGTCCTGACTTTC
TRBJ1-2	.	TRBV5-1	once	CASSLIPAYGYTF	TGCGCCAGCAGTTTGATTCCGGCCTATGGCTACACCTTC
TRBJ2-1	.	TRBV9	.	CASSLLRGGIGSYEQFF	TGTGCCAGCAGCCTTCTACGAGGGGGGATAGGGTCATATGAGCAGTTCTTC
TRBJ1-2	.	TRBV30	.	CACTLLTRGSQYTF	TGTGCCTGCACCCTTCTAACCCGGGGAAGTCAGTACACCTTC
TRBJ2-7	TRBD1	TRBV19	.	CASKGTGEYEQYF	TGTGCCAGTAAAGGGACAGGTGAATACGAGCAGTACTTC